These 32 T cell receptor beta chains originate from one sample sequenced in a study of blood T cell repertoires in COVID-19. Profiled with immunoSEQ multiplex PCR; TCRdb holds only in-frame clones, not every one. The table lists over 200,000 clones, roughly nine tenths of them singletons. The sample was PBMCs or T cells enriched from blood (not recorded which). These receptors came from a man aged 30-40 years who had recovered from COVID-19.

The rearrangement uses TRBV25-1 and TRBJ2-5, with 9 bases fitting TRBD1. The CDR3 is made up of 16 amino acids. V lost 1 base, J lost 1 base, and 4 bases stayed unmatched. Per the germline V gene, CDR1 is MGHDK and CDR2 is SYGVNS. CDR3 amino acids: CASSEFATGGQETQYF. For the CDR3, the DNA is TGTGCCAGCAGTGAATTTGCGACAGGGGGCCAAGAGACCCAGTACTTC.

The chain is built from TRBV2 and TRBJ1-3, with no clear D. Per germline, CDR1 SNHLY and CDR2 FYNNEI. CDR3 size: 16 residues. Trimming pared 5 bases from V and 0 bases from J, leaving 14 bases between. CDR3: CASSPDILSSGNTIYF. CDR3 in DNA: TGTGCCAGCAGTCCTGACATTCTCAGCTCTGGAAACACCATATATTTT.

J is TRBJ2-2 and V is TRBV28; 7 positions match TRBD1. Germline-derived CDR1 and CDR2 are MDHEN and SYDVKM. The V and J ends lost 3 bases and 6 bases, in that order; junction bases with no gene match: 4. This CDR3 comprises 14 residues. The CDR3 reads CASSLTRGSGELFF. The CDR3 DNA reads as TGTGCCAGCAGTTTGACCAGGGGGTCCGGGGAGCTGTTTTTT. The full variable domain, with the rest looked up from reference TRBV28 and TRBJ2-2, is DVKVTQSSRYLVKRTGEKVFLECVQDMDHENMFWYRQDPGLGLRLIYFSYDVKMKEKGDIPEGYSVSREKKERFSLILESASTNQTSMYLCASSLTRGSGELFFGEGSRLTVL.

V and J are TRBV2 and TRBJ1-2; tentative D call: TRBD1 (5 bases). Trimming cost V 8 bases and J 0 bases, with 16 bases left between them. CDR3 length: 15 residues. Germline CDR1 SNHLY, CDR2 FYNNEI. The chain's CDR3 is CASPEHRTPNYGYTF. CDR3 in DNA: TGTGCCAGCCCGGAACACAGGACCCCTAACTATGGCTACACCTTC.

The chain joins TRBV7-9 to TRBJ1-5; D uncertain. Germline V CDR1 and CDR2: SEHNR, FQNEAQ (reference sequence). This CDR3 has 14 amino acids. Trimming shortened V by 5 bases and J by 8 bases, and 16 bases separated the two germline ends. The CDR3 DNA follows: TGTGCCAGCAGCCCGGGAATGGCGGGCAAGCCCCAGCATTTT. Encoded protein: CASSPGMAGKPQHF.

The chain recombines TRBV2 with TRBJ1-6; D remains unclear. CDR3 size: 12 residues. Per the germline V gene, CDR1 is SNHLY and CDR2 is FYNNEI. V was pared by 11 bases and J by 7 bases, with 12 bases between. CDR3 in amino acids: CAGRRENSPLHF. The CDR3 nucleotides are TGTGCCGGACGCCGGGAAAATTCACCCCTCCACTTT.

The chain has TRBV7-8 and TRBJ1-3, with TRBD1 matching 8 bases. The V segment lost 5 bases and the J segment 3 bases; nucleotides outside the gene matches: 9. Germline V CDR1 and CDR2: SGHVS, FQNEAQ. This CDR3 is built from 16 residues. The CDR3 protein is CASSIQTGGVGNTIYF. DNA for the CDR3: TGTGCCAGCAGCATACAAACAGGGGGTGTTGGAAACACCATATATTTT.

DNA of the CDR3: TGTGCCACCAGTGATTTGCCCTATACTAGCGGGAGTGCCGGGGAGCTGTTTTTT. The encoded protein is CATSDLPYTSGSAGELFF. The chain couples TRBV24-1 to TRBJ2-2; 11 positions agree with TRBD2. In germline, CDR1 is KGHDR, CDR2 SFDVKD. The CDR3 runs to 18 residues. V shed 0 bases and J 6 bases; nucleotides not matched to a gene: 8.

This rearrangement joins TRBV28 to TRBJ1-2, with unresolved D. The germline gives CDR1 MDHEN, CDR2 SYDVKM. V shed 3 bases and J shed 8 bases, with 10 bases lying between them. CDR3 size: 12 residues. The CDR3 region has the DNA TGTGCCAGCAGTTTGGAGCGAAACGGCTACACCTTC. Translated: CASSLERNGYTF.

V is TRBV4-3 and J is TRBJ2-5; D might be TRBD2 (6 bases). Germline V CDR1 and CDR2: LGHNA, YSLEER. The CDR3 consists of 15 residues. Trimming took off 1 base at V and 0 bases at J, with 9 bases between the two ends. CDR3 bases: TGCGCCAGCAGCCAAGGGGCGGGGTACCAAGAGACCCAGTACTTC. This translates into CASSQGAGYQETQYF.

The sample holds a few counts of this clone. V gene TRBV5-4 combines with J gene TRBJ1-3; 7 nucleotides match TRBD1. CDR3 length: 14 residues. Unmatched junction bases numbered 3, after V lost 4 bases and J lost 2 bases. CDR1 is SGHNT and CDR2 is YYREEE in the germline V gene (reference sequence). CDR3 residues: CASSADRAGNTIYF. The CDR3 coding sequence is TGTGCCAGCAGCGCCGACAGGGCTGGAAACACCATATATTTT.

This chain joins TRBV12-3 or TRBV12-4 and TRBJ2-5; D gene unclear. The CDR3 has 13 residues. Trimming removed 5 bases from V and 0 bases from J, with 7 bases in between. DNA for the CDR3: TGTGCCAGCAGTGCGTCACACCAAGAGACCCAGTACTTC. It is translated as CASSASHQETQYF.

This clone was seen only once. The chain has TRBV9 and TRBJ1-1; D is unclear. Germline CDR1 reads SGDLS; CDR2 reads YYNGEE. This CDR3 contains 13 residues. Trimming took 4 bases from V and 0 from J, leaving 7 bases between them. The CDR3 nucleotides read TGTGCCAGCAGCTCCGTTATGAACACTGAAGCTTTCTTT. Translation gives CASSSVMNTEAFF.

V gene TRBV19 combines with J gene TRBJ2-3; TRBD2 agrees at 12 bases. The V and J ends lost 4 bases and 2 bases, in that order; junction bases with no gene match: 4. The V gene's germline CDR1 is LNHDA and CDR2 SQIVND (reference sequence). The CDR3 spans 16 residues. The CDR3 DNA follows: TGTGCCAGTAGTAAATCTAGCGGGAGGGCCACAGATACGCAGTATTTT. Its translation: CASSKSSGRATDTQYF.

A note on this clone: The same CDR3 arises from other DNA sequences in this sample as well. CDR3 coding DNA: TGTGCCAGCAGCTTAGGGGGGACATATGGCTACACCTTC. This translates into CASSLGGTYGYTF. V and J are TRBV7-2 and TRBJ1-2; D possibly corresponds to TRBD1 (6 bases). Germline CDR1 and CDR2: SGHTA and FQGNSA. This CDR3 contains 13 residues. The V end lost 1 base, the J end lost 5 bases, and 8 bases lay between the germline ends. The entire variable domain, with the rest obtained from reference TRBV7-2 and TRBJ1-2, is as follows: GAGVSQSPSNKVTEKGKDVELRCDPISGHTALYWYRQSLGQGLEFLIYFQGNSAPDKSGLPSDRFSAERTGGSVSTLTIQRTQQEDSAVYLCASSLGGTYGYTFGSGTRLTVV.

The gene calls are TRBV5-1 and TRBJ1-6; 7 nucleotides match TRBD1. This CDR3 region has 14 residues. Germline CDR1 reads SGHRS; CDR2 reads YFSETQ. Trimming took 4 bases from V and 8 from J; bases not matched to a gene: 6. The CDR3 loop is CASSDQGVDSPLHF. In DNA, the CDR3 is TGCGCCAGCAGCGATCAGGGGGTTGATTCACCCCTCCACTTT. Full variable domain (outside the CDR3, taken from reference TRBV5-1 and TRBJ1-6): KAGVTQTPRYLIKTRGQQVTLSCSPISGHRSVSWYQQTPGQGLQFLFEYFSETQRNKGNFPGRFSGRQFSNSRSEMNVSTLELGDSALYLCASSDQGVDSPLHFGNGTRLTVT.

The chain employs TRBV20-1 and TRBJ2-5; D is unresolved. The CDR3 extends over 11 amino acids. CDR1 is DFQATT, CDR2 SNEGSKA, per germline (reference sequence). V was cut by 2 bases and J by 2 bases, with 3 bases left in between. Written as DNA, the CDR3 is TGCAGTGCTAGAATACAAGAGACCCAGTACTTC. It yields the protein CSARIQETQYF.

The chain has TRBV6-5 and TRBJ2-3; 8 bases are a match to TRBD1. CDR1 is MNHEY and CDR2 is SVGAGI in the germline V gene. J was trimmed by 4 bases and V by 4 bases; bases with no gene match: 7. The CDR3 runs to 15 residues. The CDR3 DNA reads as TGTGCCAGCAGTTTGGACAGGGCTAGCCCAGATACGCAGTATTTT. It is translated as CASSLDRASPDTQYF.

The chain joins TRBV5-6 to TRBJ2-7; no firm D call. There are 14 residues in the CDR3. Germline V gives CDR1 SGHDT, CDR2 YYEEEE. The V and J ends lost 2 bases and 0 bases respectively, with 9 bases between them. In DNA, the CDR3 is TGTGCCAGCAGCTTCACTCCGAGCTCCTACGAGCAGTACTTC. Translating it yields CASSFTPSSYEQYF.

This clone was recorded a few times. The chain has TRBV4-3 and TRBJ1-3, with D possibly TRBD1 on 6 matching bases. V lost 0 bases, J lost 4 bases, and 13 bases lay in between. Germline CDR1 is LGHNA and CDR2 is YSLEER. The CDR3 runs 16 residues. The CDR3 spells CASSQEWTVSGNTIYF. The CDR3 DNA sequence: TGCGCCAGCAGCCAAGAGTGGACAGTATCGGGAAACACCATATATTTT.

The chain joins TRBV27 to TRBJ1-5; TRBD1 is a possible D gene (5 bases). The ends were cut back, 3 bases at V and 4 bases at J, with 10 bases in the middle. The CDR3 totals 14 residues. CDR1 and CDR2 from the germline V gene are MNHEY and SMNVEV (reference sequence). CDR3 in amino acids: CASSFWGRNQPQHF. DNA for the CDR3: TGTGCCAGCAGTTTCTGGGGCAGAAATCAGCCCCAGCATTTT.

With regard to this clone: Relative to the germline gene, one junction end is altered; a read error may explain this. J is TRBJ2-1 and V is TRBV14, with D possibly matching TRBD2 (6 bases). The CDR3 runs 14 residues. Germline values: CDR1 SGHDN, CDR2 FVKESK. The CDR3 loop reads CVSMWTTNYHEQFF. The CDR3 nucleotides read TGTGTCTCTATGTGGACTACCAACTACCATGAGCAGTTCTTC.

The chain joins TRBV19 to TRBJ1-5; TRBD1 matches 7 bases. CDR3 length equals 13 residues. Germline V gene data show CDR1 as LNHDA and CDR2 as SQIVND (reference sequence). V dropped 6 bases and J dropped 7; count of bases not matched to a gene: 6. The chain's CDR3 is CASSGTGDQPQHF. CDR3 sequence (DNA): TGTGCCAGTAGCGGCACAGGGGACCAGCCCCAGCATTTT.

The CDR3 DNA sequence: TGTGCCACCAGCAGAGATCGGGGGTCTGGAAACACCATATATTTT. Translating it yields CATSRDRGSGNTIYF. The V call is TRBV15, the J call TRBJ1-3; possible D gene TRBD1, 5 bases. The CDR3 is 15 residues long. V lost 0 bases and J lost 1, with 7 bases in between. Germline CDR1 and CDR2: LNHNV and YYDKDF (reference sequence).

The chain recombines TRBV3-1 (or the pseudogene TRBV3-2) with TRBJ1-5; D is unclear. This CDR3 contains 16 residues. Trimming removed 2 bases at V and 7 bases at J, with 18 bases between. The V gene's germline CDR1 is LGHDT and CDR2 YNNKEL (reference sequence). CDR3 sequence reads: CASSQPGRGFTQPQHF. CDR3 DNA: TGTGCCAGCAGCCAACCCGGACGAGGGTTCACCCAGCCCCAGCATTTT.

The rearrangement links TRBV7-2 to TRBJ1-2; unclear D gene. Germline CDR1 SGHTA, CDR2 FQGNSA. CDR3 length: 13 amino acids. V gave up 2 bases and J gave up 8 bases, with 12 bases separating them. The CDR3 sequence is CASSLYGGYGYTF. Written as DNA, the CDR3 is TGTGCCAGCAGCTTATATGGAGGGTACGGCTACACCTTC.

This chain's CDR3 is CASTGQGDFGAFF. In DNA, the CDR3 is TGTGCCAGTACGGGGCAGGGGGACTTCGGAGCTTTCTTT. The chain couples TRBV11-1 to TRBJ1-1, with 7 positions matching TRBD1. Germline trimming cut 9 bases from V and 10 bases from J; bases unmatched to any gene: 14. There are 13 residues in the CDR3. CDR1 and CDR2 (germline): SGHAT, FQDESV (reference sequence). The entire variable domain, with the rest obtained from reference TRBV11-1 and TRBJ1-1, is as follows: EAEVAQSPRYKITEKSQAVAFWCDPISGHATLYWYRQILGQGPELLVQFQDESVVDDSQLPKDRFSAERLKGVDSTLKIQPAELGDSAMYLCASTGQGDFGAFFGQGTRLTVV.

The chain links TRBV19 to TRBJ2-7; D is unclear. The CDR3 spans 15 residues. The V end was cut by 6 bases, the J end by 4 bases, with 19 bases between. Germline V gives CDR1 LNHDA, CDR2 SQIVND (reference sequence). Written as DNA, the CDR3 is TGTGCCAGTAGCATAAAACACAATTCTGCTTACGAGCAGTACTTC. This sequence encodes CASSIKHNSAYEQYF.

This clone showed up just a few times. The chain carries TRBV28 and TRBJ2-7; 7 bases line up with TRBD1. This CDR3 contains 13 residues. V gave up 7 bases and J gave up 3 bases; unmatched junction bases: 6. Germline CDR1 is MDHEN and CDR2 is SYDVKM. The DNA for the CDR3 is TGTGCCAGCACTGACAGGGACCGCTACGAGCAGTACTTC. Its protein is CASTDRDRYEQYF.

This clone occurred once. This sequence joins TRBV13 and TRBJ2-2; 14 nucleotides agree with TRBD2. Germline V CDR1 and CDR2: PRHDT, FYEKMQ (reference sequence). The CDR3 totals 18 residues. V shed 5 bases and J 4 bases; nucleotides not matched to a gene: 9. CDR3 DNA: TGTGCCAGCAGCCCGCGACTAGCGGGGGGGCCTGGCACCGGGGAGCTGTTTTTT. It specifies CASSPRLAGGPGTGELFF. The full variable domain, rest sourced from reference TRBV13 and TRBJ2-2, is AAGVIQSPRHLIKEKRETATLKCYPIPRHDTVYWYQQGPGQDPQFLISFYEKMQSDKGSIPDRFSAQQFSDYHSELNMSSLELGDSALYFCASSPRLAGGPGTGELFFGEGSRLTVL.

This rearrangement joins TRBV4-3 to TRBJ1-2, with 8 bases matching TRBD1. Per the germline V gene, CDR1 is LGHNA and CDR2 is YSLEER. The CDR3 is 15 residues long. With V trimmed by 3 bases and J by 6 bases, 9 bases remained unmatched. The CDR3 region is CASSHGQGAGNGYTF. CDR3 nucleotides: TGCGCCAGCAGCCATGGACAGGGCGCGGGTAATGGCTACACCTTC.

The V gene is TRBV30, the J gene TRBJ2-7; a weak D match, TRBD1 (5 bases). The CDR3 totals 13 residues. The ends were cut back, 0 bases at V and 6 bases at J, with 12 bases in the middle. The germline V gene encodes CDR1 GTSNPN and CDR2 SVGIG (reference sequence). The CDR3 protein is CAWSVQAFGEQYF. DNA for the CDR3: TGTGCCTGGAGTGTACAGGCATTTGGCGAGCAGTACTTC.